The 25 T cell receptor beta chains given below trace back to one sample, sequenced in a study of T-cell reconstitution after alpha-beta-depleted transplantation in children. A library of TCRbeta sequences, prepared with unique molecular identifiers, was generated. TCRdb reanalysed the PCR reads using MiXCR and keeps one entry per CDR3 protein. Of some 260,000 distinct CDR3 sequences listed, approximately 24% are singletons. The sample in question was PBMCs, mostly from graft donor cells, obtained 360 days after TCRalphabeta/CD19-depleted stem cell transplant. These receptors originate from a female patient aged 2-15 years who had a stem cell transplant for congenital amegakaryocytic thrombocytopenia, so the T cells may come from the graft donor.

This clonotype showed up just a few times. This chain joins TRBV7-9 and TRBJ2-3, with D hard to call. CDR1 is SEHNR, CDR2 FQNEAQ, per germline (reference sequence). The germline V and J ends were trimmed by 4 bases and 2 bases, with 19 bases remaining between them. The CDR3 runs to 17 residues. DNA of the CDR3: TGTGCCAGCAGCTCTATAAGTCATAGTCCCAACACAGATACGCAGTATTTT. It encodes CASSSISHSPNTDTQYF.

This clonotype showed up just a few times. This sequence joins TRBV24-1 and TRBJ2-2; 11 bases agree with TRBD2. This CDR3 has 19 residues. J lost 4 bases, V lost 3 bases, and 12 bases had no gene match. Germline CDR1 is KGHDR and CDR2 is SFDVKD. DNA for the CDR3: TGTGCCACCAGTGATGCGAGGACTAGCGGGTTCTCGGGCACCGGGGAGCTGTTTTTT. Encoded protein: CATSDARTSGFSGTGELFF.

The rearrangement uses TRBV20-1 and TRBJ1-5, with a weak D call TRBD1 (5 bases). Germline CDR1 is DFQATT and CDR2 is SNEGSKA (reference sequence). The CDR3 loop spans 13 amino acids. V gave up 2 bases and J gave up 4 bases, with 9 bases separating them. The CDR3 nucleotides are TGCAGTGCTAGAAACAGGTTGAATCAGCCCCAGCATTTT. This encodes CSARNRLNQPQHF.

In this sample, this clonotype turned up a few times. The chain employs TRBV3-1 and TRBJ2-7; D remains unclear. In germline, CDR1 is LGHDT, CDR2 YNNKEL (reference sequence). The CDR3 extends over 12 amino acids. Between the trimmed V and J ends, which lost 1 base and 4 bases, there was a span of 5 bases. CDR3 bases: TGTGCCAGCAGCCAAGTAGCTTACGAGCAGTACTTC. Translated, it gives CASSQVAYEQYF.

The CDR3 region has the DNA TGTGCCAGCAGTTCTTTTCGGAGCTCCTACGAGCAGTACTTC. The encoded protein is CASSSFRSSYEQYF. V and J are TRBV25-1 and TRBJ2-7; D uncertain. From germline, CDR1 is MGHDK and CDR2 SYGVNS. V was cut by 5 bases and J by 0 bases, with 11 bases left in between. There are 14 residues in the CDR3.

The chain combines TRBV7-9 with TRBJ1-2; 9 bases match TRBD1. Trimming removed 3 bases from V and 10 bases from J; junction bases left unmatched: 9. CDR1 is SEHNR and CDR2 is FQNEAQ in the germline V gene (reference sequence). The CDR3 has 14 amino acids. CDR3: CASSLGQGSWAYTF. The CDR3 DNA sequence: TGTGCCAGCAGCTTGGGACAGGGATCTTGGGCCTACACCTTC.

This clonotype was seen at least ten times. This rearrangement joins TRBV28 to TRBJ2-1; possibly TRBD2 for D (6 bases). Per germline, CDR1 MDHEN and CDR2 SYDVKM. V lost 2 bases to trimming and J lost 0 bases, with 11 bases between them. CDR3 length equals 16 residues. Here the CDR3 reads CASSLISGSSYNEQFF. The CDR3 nucleotides read TGTGCCAGCAGTTTAATATCCGGGAGCTCCTACAATGAGCAGTTCTTC.

This clonotype was counted a few times. J is TRBJ1-2 and V is TRBV12-3 or TRBV12-4; D not resolved. The CDR3 is 12 amino acids. The V end was cut by 6 bases, the J end by 8 bases, with 13 bases between. The CDR3 bases are TGTGCCAGCAGCTCCGGGATAGTGGGCTACACCTTC. Protein product: CASSSGIVGYTF.

The V gene is TRBV12-3 or TRBV12-4, the J gene TRBJ2-3; D possibly corresponds to TRBD1 (6 bases). There are 15 residues in the CDR3. V lost 2 bases and J lost 2, with 11 bases in between. The CDR3 DNA sequence: TGTGCCAGCAGTTTATCTCGACAGGACACAGATACGCAGTATTTT. It is translated as CASSLSRQDTDTQYF.

This clonotype has a count of ten or more. J is TRBJ2-2 and V is TRBV27, with TRBD1 as a possible D gene (5 bases). Germline V CDR1 and CDR2: MNHEY, SMNVEV (reference sequence). The CDR3 length is 16 residues. The ends were cut back, 5 bases at V and 4 bases at J, with 17 bases in the middle. In DNA form, the CDR3 reads TGTGCCAGCAGTCTACGTCCAGGGCAGGGCACCGGGGAGCTGTTTTTT. Translating gives CASSLRPGQGTGELFF.

A remark on this clonotype: A much larger clone lies a single base off, so this may be a read error. The chain combines TRBV4-1 with TRBJ2-1, with a possible D match to TRBD2 (5 bases). Deletions cut 2 bases from V and 5 bases from J, with 10 bases between. Germline V CDR1 and CDR2: MGHRA, YSYEKL. This CDR3 is built from 14 residues. CDR3 loop: CASSQPTINNEQFF. In nucleotides, the CDR3 is TGCGCCAGCAGCCAACCGACTATAAACAATGAGCAGTTCTTC.

This clonotype turned up a few times. The rearrangement uses TRBV5-1 and TRBJ2-7; 7 bases are a match to TRBD1. Unmatched junction bases numbered 5, after V lost 1 base and J lost 1 base. The CDR3 runs to 15 residues. The germline V gene encodes CDR1 SGHRS and CDR2 YFSETQ. The CDR3 bases are TGCGCCAGCAGCTTGTTCTCGGGACAGTCCTACGAGCAGTACTTC. Translating it yields CASSLFSGQSYEQYF.

This clonotype turned up a few times. The rearrangement links TRBV4-1 to TRBJ2-3; 8 bases map to TRBD2. The V gene end was trimmed by 1 base and the J gene end by 4 bases; junction bases not matched to a gene: 7. Per the germline V gene, CDR1 is MGHRA and CDR2 is YSYEKL. The CDR3 loop spans 16 amino acids. CDR3 residues: CASSQAAAGVPDTQYF. DNA for the CDR3: TGCGCCAGCAGCCAAGCGGCAGCGGGAGTCCCAGATACGCAGTATTTT.

This clonotype was seen more than once but under ten times. The chain carries TRBV18 and TRBJ2-7; 12 positions match TRBD2. Unmatched junction bases numbered 4, after V lost 3 bases and J lost 1 base. The CDR3 is 16 residues long. Per the germline V gene, CDR1 is KGHSH and CDR2 is LQKENI. The CDR3 is CASSPRLAGVSYEQYF. The CDR3 DNA reads as TGTGCCAGCTCACCGCGACTAGCGGGAGTTTCCTACGAGCAGTACTTC.

This clonotype turned up a few times. In DNA, the CDR3 is TGTGCCAGCAGTCTGGGGCGGGACTATCAGAGGGGACTCGAGCAGTACTTC. This translates into CASSLGRDYQRGLEQYF. The chain employs TRBV12-3 or TRBV12-4 and TRBJ2-7; 7 nucleotides line up with TRBD2. CDR3 length equals 17 residues. The V gene end was trimmed by 5 bases and the J gene end by 6 bases; junction bases not matched to a gene: 19.

V is TRBV2 and J is TRBJ2-7; TRBD2 agrees at 8 bases. V dropped 4 bases and J dropped 3; count of bases not matched to a gene: 14. The length of the CDR3 is 17 residues. Germline loops: CDR1 SNHLY, CDR2 FYNNEI. The CDR3 DNA follows: TGTGCCAGCAGTGCCGTCCCACAACGGGAGGGTGACTACGAGCAGTACTTC. Translation gives CASSAVPQREGDYEQYF.

A few counts support this clonotype. The chain recombines TRBV10-3 with TRBJ1-5; D not resolved. The CDR3 is made up of 15 amino acids. V was shortened by 3 bases and J by 5 bases, with 14 bases between the two germline ends. CDR1 and CDR2 (germline): ENHRY, SYGVKD. Written as DNA, the CDR3 is TGTGCCATCAGTGATAATGCCGGGTCAGATCAGCCCCAGCATTTT. Protein sequence: CAISDNAGSDQPQHF.

This chain connects TRBV28 to TRBJ2-3, with a possible D match to TRBD1 (5 bases). CDR1 MDHEN and CDR2 SYDVKM come from the germline V gene. The CDR3 has 13 residues. The CDR3 protein is CGTYPAGTDTQYF. The CDR3, as DNA: TGTGGGACATATCCCGCTGGCACAGATACGCAGTATTTT.

This clonotype appeared a few times. The genes are TRBV3-1 and TRBJ2-3; D gene ambiguous. The V gene lost 4 bases and the J gene lost 2 bases, with 10 bases spanning the gap. Germline V gene data show CDR1 as LGHDT and CDR2 as YNNKEL (reference sequence). CDR3 length equals 14 residues. The CDR3 bases are TGTGCCAGCAGCCCGTCCGGAGTCACAGATACGCAGTATTTT. Translation: CASSPSGVTDTQYF.

The chain employs TRBV20-1 and TRBJ2-7, with 7 bases identical to TRBD2. CDR3 length: 15 amino acids. J gave up 2 bases and V 3 bases, and 10 bases lay outside the gene matches. Germline V CDR1 and CDR2: DFQATT, SNEGSKA (reference sequence). CDR3 amino acids: CSASSGIGLAYEQYF. The DNA of the CDR3 is TGCAGTGCTAGTTCCGGTATTGGACTAGCCTACGAGCAGTACTTC.

This clonotype was seen more than once but under ten times. The chain recombines TRBV6-5 with TRBJ2-7; D perhaps matches TRBD2 (6 bases). The CDR3 contains 17 residues. Germline-derived CDR1 and CDR2 are MNHEY and SVGAGI. The germline V and J ends were trimmed by 3 bases and 0 bases, with 18 bases remaining between them. The CDR3 loop reads CASSYSSPGGNSYEQYF. CDR3 DNA sequence: TGTGCCAGCAGTTATTCCTCACCCGGGGGTAACTCCTACGAGCAGTACTTC.

A note on this clonotype: An end of the junction differs from the germline gene, which may be a read error. The gene calls are TRBV12-3 or TRBV12-4 and TRBJ2-5; D not certain. The CDR3 is 11 residues long. Written as DNA, the CDR3 is TGTGCCAGCAGTTCTGTTATTTGGTTGGGCTTC. It is translated as CASSSVIWLGF.

This clonotype was seen more than once but under ten times. The J gene is TRBJ2-3, the V gene TRBV2, with 7 bases identical to TRBD2. The CDR3 contains 17 residues. In germline, CDR1 is SNHLY, CDR2 FYNNEI. The V gene end was trimmed by 11 bases and the J gene end by 0 bases; junction bases not matched to a gene: 17. CDR3 in DNA: TGTGCCTCCCACCTTGACACGAGCGGGGATAGCACAGATACGCAGTATTTT. Its protein product is CASHLDTSGDSTDTQYF.

V usage is TRBV6-5 and J usage is TRBJ2-7; 8 nucleotides match TRBD1. Looked up from germline, CDR1 is MNHEY and CDR2 is SVGAGI. Trimming took 2 bases from V and 5 from J; bases not matched to a gene: 2. The CDR3 spans 13 residues. CDR3 coding DNA: TGTGCCAGCAGTTACGGACAGGGCGACGAGCAGTACTTC. As protein: CASSYGQGDEQYF.

The chain joins TRBV29-1 to TRBJ2-7, with D tentatively TRBD1 or TRBD2 (5 bases each). Germline lookup yields CDR1 SQVTM and CDR2 ANQGSEA. The CDR3 covers 16 residues. The V and J ends lost 3 bases and 3 bases respectively, with 21 bases between them. CDR3 nucleotide sequence: TGCAGCGTTGATTCTTTGAGGGGTATACTTGTCTACGAGCAGTACTTC. Translated, it gives CSVDSLRGILVYEQYF.